The rows below give T cell receptor beta chains drawn from one sample of a study of lymphopenia after photon versus proton radiotherapy. Profiled with immunoSEQ multiplex PCR; TCRdb holds only in-frame clones, not every one. The table lists 50,000 or so clones, 80% to 95% of them singletons. Sequencing used peripheral blood, obtained from a patient treated with photon-based radiotherapy. The origin of the receptors is a woman between 35 and 50 years old with cholangiocarcinoma. Both conserved end residues are trimmed from each CDR3.

V gene	J gene	CDR3 protein
TRBV7-3	TRBJ2-2	ASSLLGRNTGELF
TRBV12-5	TRBJ2-3	ASGLGGIWTDTQY
TRBV28	TRBJ2-5	ASSSGLETQY
TRBV18	TRBJ1-1	ASSPEEGFGTEAF
TRBV14	TRBJ1-1	ASSLDSGVKRAF
TRBV5-6	TRBJ2-1	ASSLVGDNEQF
TRBV7-8	TRBJ2-3	ASSSYSRTDTQY
TRBV9	TRBJ1-3	ASSVEGGGRTGNTIY
TRBV28	TRBJ1-5	ASSSKTREH
TRBV6-5	TRBJ1-3	ASKRRDSGNTIY
TRBV30	TRBJ2-7	AWSGGRGPYEQY
TRBV30	TRBJ1-3	AWEATQGRTGNTIY
TRBV7-8	TRBJ2-3	ASSLEGTDTQY
TRBV7-9	TRBJ2-7	ASSLAENSRAQY
TRBV18	TRBJ1-1	ASSPVDGTEAF
TRBV29-1	TRBJ1-2	SAENRAYPYGYT
TRBV2	TRBJ1-2	ARSGRDYGYT
TRBV7-9	TRBJ1-1	ASSENRDRGNTEAF
TRBV7-7	TRBJ2-2	ASTTNTGELF
TRBV6-1	TRBJ1-1	ASRVKIEGAGAF
TRBV28	TRBJ1-1	ASSAPRGVGNTEAF
TRBV7-6	TRBJ2-5	ASSLALKTQY
TRBV28	TRBJ1-2	ASRLPGAGRGNT
TRBV29-1	TRBJ1-1	SVELGGANTEAF
TRBV4-2	TRBJ1-2	ASSQDTVVYGYT
TRBV28	TRBJ1-1	ASSFWGAPQTPDTEAF
TRBV2	TRBJ1-4	ASSPGSREKLF
TRBV27	TRBJ1-3	ASSLKEGQTRYSGNTIY
TRBV7-9	TRBJ2-5	ASSPSRETQY